The entry below gives a single T cell receptor beta chain sequence along with its context. Its antigen is unknown. Germline CDR1 SNHLY, CDR2 FYNNEI. The CDR3 has 18 residues. The J segment lost 4 bases and the V segment lost 2 bases, leaving 12 bases of the junction unmatched. Assay: immunoSEQ multiplex PCR; the TCRdb copy retains only in-frame clones and omits some. The table includes 90,000 to 120,000 clones, about 85% detected once. This entry belongs to a study of T cell responses to AZD1222 COVID-19 vaccine. Study findings and constraints: Donors were largely white British and mainly female; clonal diversity was possibly underestimated. Repertoires were sampled only after the peak T cell response. Targeting of unmutated variant regions was reportedly seen in nearly half of spike-specific TCRs. Spike-specific TCR depth and breadth grew after two AZD1222 doses.

The chain carries TRBV2 and TRBJ2-7, with TRBD2 matching over 12 bases. This clonotype was sampled from an adult in good health. The source material was peripheral blood, sampled on day 0 of AZD1222 vaccination. The CDR3 DNA is TGTGCCAGCAGTGAACCACGCACGAGACTAGCGGGAGAATACGAGCAGTACTTC. It is translated as CASSEPRTRLAGEYEQYF.